This passage covers 21 T cell receptor beta chains from one sample sequenced in a study of T-cell memory formation after mild COVID-19 (dated by TCRdb to the early 2020s). The library was built by means of 5' RACE. Sequencing took place on an Illumina NovaSeq 6000. Starting from the raw public reads, TCRdb applied fastp trimming at Q25, assembled clones with MiXCR and retained in-frame beta chains. One record per CDR3 amino acid sequence lists the most common genes and DNA. The sample table shows fewer than 95,000 distinct CDR3 sequences, and approximately 16% are seen once. About 43% of the sample rests with the top ten. Sequencing was carried out using PBMCs or a T cell subset sorted from them (not recorded which). These receptors originate from a man aged 18-30 years who had mild COVID-19 (a few samples of this study predate the infection). The sample titles of this study are shuffled in the database, so cell type and time point are left out; the donor was told from shared clones.

V gene TRBV4-1 combines with J gene TRBJ1-5; D remains unclear. This CDR3 has 16 amino acids. CDR1 MGHRA and CDR2 YSYEKL come from the germline V gene. V gave up 0 bases and J gave up 4 bases, with 13 bases separating them. The CDR3 DNA follows: TGCGCCAGCAGCCAAGATCCGGGCTGGGGTAATCAGCCCCAGCATTTT. It specifies CASSQDPGWGNQPQHF.

The CDR3 region has the DNA TGTGCCAGCAGCTTAGAGACAGCCTACGAGCAGTACTTC. Residues: CASSLETAYEQYF. V and J are TRBV7-6 and TRBJ2-7; D perhaps matches TRBD1 (5 bases). Germline V gene data show CDR1 as SGHVS and CDR2 as FNYEAQ. The CDR3 spans 13 residues. V was shortened by 1 base and J by 2 bases, with 6 bases between the two germline ends.

This clonotype was recorded at least ten times. The rearrangement joins TRBV6-5 to TRBJ1-2, with D unresolved. The CDR3 has 14 residues. In germline, CDR1 is MNHEY, CDR2 SVGAGI. The germline V and J ends were trimmed by 0 bases and 2 bases, with 7 bases remaining between them. The CDR3 reads CASSYSLGNYGYTF. CDR3 bases: TGTGCCAGCAGTTACTCGTTGGGAAACTATGGCTACACCTTC.

The chain combines TRBV4-3 with TRBJ2-7; D uncertain. Trimming took off 0 bases at V and 3 bases at J, with 3 bases between the two ends. This CDR3 spans 12 amino acids. Looked up from germline, CDR1 is LGHNA and CDR2 is YSLEER. In nucleotides, the CDR3 is TGCGCCAGCAGCCAAGACGACTACGAGCAGTACTTC. Its protein is CASSQDDYEQYF.

In this sample, this clonotype turned up a few times. The V and J genes are TRBV6-5 and TRBJ2-6; D is uncertain. CDR3 length equals 15 residues. V was cut by 2 bases and J by 0 bases, with 5 bases left in between. Germline CDR1 and CDR2: MNHEY and SVGAGI. The CDR3 loop reads CASSYAASGANVLTF. CDR3 in DNA: TGTGCCAGCAGTTACGCGGCCTCTGGGGCCAACGTCCTGACTTTC.

V and J are TRBV28 and TRBJ1-6, with D hard to call. The V and J ends lost 4 bases and 7 bases respectively, with 14 bases between them. CDR1 is MDHEN and CDR2 is SYDVKM in the germline V gene. CDR3 length: 15 residues. CDR3 amino acids: CASSWYQGPNSPLHF. The CDR3 DNA reads TGTGCCAGCAGTTGGTATCAAGGGCCCAATTCACCCCTCCACTTT.

In the case of this clonotype: It may be a read error: a sequence one base away is much more abundant. The chain uses TRBV20-1 and TRBJ2-1; either TRBD1 or TRBD2 may supply D (6 bases each). The germline V gene has CDR1 DFQATT and CDR2 SNEGSKA (reference sequence). Trimming removed 5 bases at V and 4 bases at J, with 18 bases between. The CDR3 length is 15 residues. The CDR3 coding sequence is TGCAGTGCTTCCCTAGCGTGGGGGCCGTACAATGAGCAGTTCTTC. This encodes CSASLAWGPYNEQFF.

This clonotype has a count of ten or more. The chain links TRBV12-3 or TRBV12-4 to TRBJ2-5; a possible D gene is TRBD2 (5 bases). The CDR3 consists of 11 residues. Trimming cost V 6 bases and J 9 bases, with 11 bases left between them. The DNA for the CDR3 is TGTGCCAGCAGGGCCCGAGGGCCCCAGTACTTC. Translating it yields CASRARGPQYF.

The gene calls are TRBV2 and TRBJ2-1; perhaps TRBD1 as D (5 bases). The CDR3 has 15 residues. Germline CDR1 reads SNHLY; CDR2 reads FYNNEI. Trimming took 3 bases from V and 2 from J, leaving 11 bases between them. The CDR3 DNA sequence: TGTGCCAGCAGTGATAGGCAGGGCACCTACAATGAGCAGTTCTTC. Its protein is CASSDRQGTYNEQFF.

In regard to this clonotype: A much larger clonotype is one base distant, so this may be a read error. V and J are TRBV12-3 or TRBV12-4 and TRBJ2-1; 7 bases match TRBD1. V shed 7 bases and J 10 bases; nucleotides not matched to a gene: 13. This CDR3 comprises 14 residues. In DNA, the CDR3 is TGTGCCAGCAACCCTCGACAGGGAACCAAAGAGCAGTTCTTC. Its translation is CASNPRQGTKEQFF.

This clonotype was picked up a small number of times. The rearrangement links TRBV12-3 or TRBV12-4 to TRBJ2-1; 14 nucleotides line up with TRBD2. The V segment lost 7 bases and the J segment 5 bases; nucleotides outside the gene matches: 7. This CDR3 comprises 16 residues. Written as DNA, the CDR3 is TGTGCCAGCACCTTAAGGGGACTAGCGGGGGACAATGAGCAGTTCTTC. Its protein product is CASTLRGLAGDNEQFF.

This clonotype was observed a few times. The chain links TRBV15 to TRBJ2-7; 8 bases map to TRBD1. The germline V gene has CDR1 LNHNV and CDR2 YYDKDF (reference sequence). The trim removed 5 bases at V and 3 bases at J, leaving 6 bases unmatched. This CDR3 comprises 14 residues. CDR3 sequence reads: CATSAGGGYYEQYF. CDR3 coding DNA: TGTGCCACCAGCGCAGGGGGCGGATACTACGAGCAGTACTTC.

The chain is built from TRBV2 and TRBJ2-7, with D unresolved. The CDR3 length is 12 residues. With 3 bases removed from V and 2 bases from J, the gap between germline ends came to 5 bases. Germline CDR1 SNHLY, CDR2 FYNNEI. The DNA of the CDR3 is TGTGCCAGCAGTGAGAACGCCTACGAGCAGTACTTC. This sequence encodes CASSENAYEQYF.

The chain is built from TRBV12-3 or TRBV12-4 and TRBJ1-2; 12 bases align to TRBD1. The CDR3 runs to 17 residues. J lost 0 bases, V lost 7 bases, and 9 bases had no gene match. The CDR3 loop reads CASILGTGGFANYGYTF. Written as DNA, the CDR3 is TGTGCCAGCATACTAGGGACAGGGGGCTTCGCTAACTATGGCTACACCTTC.

This clonotype came up a few times. V usage is TRBV2 and J usage is TRBJ2-5, with D perhaps TRBD2 (7 bases). This CDR3 is 13 amino acids long. Trimming took off 4 bases at V and 5 bases at J, with 11 bases between the two ends. From germline, CDR1 is SNHLY and CDR2 FYNNEI. The CDR3 nucleotides read TGTGCCAGCAGTGCCAGGGGAGGGGAGACCCAGTACTTC. Protein product: CASSARGGETQYF.

This clonotype was recorded a few times. J is TRBJ2-3 and V is TRBV7-3, with 11 bases identical to TRBD1. This CDR3 contains 14 residues. Germline CDR1 and CDR2: SGHTA and FQGTGA. V trimming: 5 bases; J trimming: 5 bases; junction bases outside the gene matches: 3. The CDR3 region has the DNA TGTGCCAGCAGCCCGGGACAGGGGGGAGATACGCAGTATTTT. Its translation: CASSPGQGGDTQYF.

This clonotype was counted only a few times. The chain couples TRBV7-2 to TRBJ2-2; D call uncertain. V lost 5 bases, J lost 3 bases, and 7 bases lay in between. Germline V CDR1 and CDR2: SGHTA, FQGNSA. CDR3 length: 13 residues. CDR3 coding DNA: TGTGCCAGCAGCCTTGTGGACACCGGGGAGCTGTTTTTT. As protein: CASSLVDTGELFF.

Comments on this clonotype: The conserved phenylalanine or tryptophan is not found at the CDR3 terminus, so this likely reflects a read error. The V gene is TRBV20-1, the J gene TRBJ2-7, with no clear D. Per germline, CDR1 DFQATT and CDR2 SNEGSKA (reference sequence). This CDR3 spans 14 amino acids. CDR3 protein: CSAGDLTSLYEQYY. The CDR3 region has the DNA TGCAGTGCTGGAGATCTAACCTCCCTCTACGAGCAGTACTAC.

This clonotype was seen many times. The V gene is TRBV6-2 or TRBV6-3, the J gene TRBJ2-7; D unclear. V dropped 2 bases and J dropped 3 bases, with 8 bases sitting between them. The CDR3 spans 13 residues. Per germline, CDR1 MNHEY and CDR2 SVGEGT. CDR3 amino acids: CASSYALLYEQYV. CDR3 sequence (DNA): TGTGCCAGCAGTTACGCACTACTCTACGAGCAGTACGTC.

The chain has TRBV19 and TRBJ2-1, with 11 bases matching TRBD2. The CDR3 contains 15 residues. V trimming: 7 bases; J trimming: 6 bases; junction bases outside the gene matches: 8. The germline V gene encodes CDR1 LNHDA and CDR2 SQIVND (reference sequence). The CDR3 here is CASTLGTSGGNEQFF. CDR3 nucleotides: TGTGCCAGTACCCTGGGAACTAGCGGGGGCAATGAGCAGTTCTTC.

V usage is TRBV9 and J usage is TRBJ2-3; D gene uncertain. CDR3 length: 14 amino acids. Germline V gene lookup returns CDR1 SGDLS and CDR2 YYNGEE. Trimming took off 0 bases at V and 6 bases at J, with 11 bases between the two ends. CDR3 sequence (DNA): TGTGCCAGCAGCGTAGAGTCCAGCTCGGATACGCAGTATTTT. This translates into CASSVESSSDTQYF.